One sample yielded the 9 T cell receptor beta chains listed below, sequenced in a study of blood T cell repertoires in COVID-19. Libraries were prepared by immunoSEQ multiplex PCR; TCRdb keeps only in-frame clonotypes and omits some of them. The table includes 150,000 to 200,000 clones, about 85% detected once. Material: peripheral blood. These TCRs come from a man between 18 and 29 years old with acute or convalescent COVID-19.

The chain joins TRBV29-1 to TRBJ2-5; 10 bases map to TRBD2. Germline V gene lookup returns CDR1 SQVTM and CDR2 ANQGSEA. V lost 6 bases to trimming and J lost 2 bases; unmatched junction nucleotides: 3. The CDR3 totals 13 residues. CDR3 coding DNA: TGCAGCGTATTAGCGGGGGGACAAGAGACCCAGTACTTC. This gives the protein CSVLAGGQETQYF.

This clone was counted once. The chain has TRBV2 and TRBJ2-3; 11 nucleotides match TRBD2. The CDR3 is 17 amino acids. V trimming: 1 base; J trimming: 8 bases; junction bases outside the gene matches: 11. Looked up from germline, CDR1 is SNHLY and CDR2 is FYNNEI. This CDR3 reads CASSEDYRGLAAVTQYF. The CDR3 bases are TGTGCCAGCAGTGAAGATTATAGGGGACTAGCGGCCGTTACGCAGTATTTT. The variable domain in full, completed from reference TRBV2 and TRBJ2-3, reads EPEVTQTPSHQVTQMGQEVILRCVPISNHLYFYWYRQILGQKVEFLVSFYNNEISEKSEIFDDQFSVERPDGSNFTLKIRSTKLEDSAMYFCASSEDYRGLAAVTQYFGPGTRLTVL.

The chain carries TRBV25-1 and TRBJ1-4, with TRBD1 identical over 10 bases. Trimming cost V 4 bases and J 5 bases; bases outside gene matches: 7. CDR1 and CDR2 (germline): MGHDK, SYGVNS. The CDR3 is 16 amino acids. The CDR3 protein is CASSVRTGGINEKLFF. In nucleotides, the CDR3 is TGTGCCAGCAGTGTCCGGACAGGGGGGATCAATGAAAAACTGTTTTTT.

The chain carries TRBV29-1 and TRBJ2-2; D is ambiguous. Per the germline V gene, CDR1 is SQVTM and CDR2 is ANQGSEA. CDR3 length equals 12 residues. V shed 5 bases and J shed 6 bases, with 10 bases lying between them. The CDR3 is CSVRFYAGELFF. CDR3 nucleotides: TGCAGCGTTCGATTCTATGCCGGGGAGCTGTTTTTT.

The V gene is TRBV18, the J gene TRBJ2-6, with D maybe TRBD1 (6 bases). The V end lost 6 bases, the J end lost 2 bases, and 20 bases lay between the germline ends. Looked up from germline, CDR1 is KGHSH and CDR2 is LQKENI. The CDR3 has 18 amino acids. CDR3 amino acids: CASSSNRGTHPGANVLTF. CDR3 DNA sequence: TGTGCCAGCTCCTCAAATAGGGGGACCCACCCTGGGGCCAACGTCCTGACTTTC.

In this sample, this clone turned up once. This chain links TRBV7-7 with TRBJ1-4; TRBD1 matches at 9 bases. The CDR3 spans 16 residues. Losses at the gene ends were 3 bases for V and 13 bases for J; bases not matched to a gene: 15. CDR1 is SSHAT and CDR2 is FNYEAQ in the germline V gene (reference sequence). CDR3 region: CASSFVLDRGLGRLFF. The DNA for the CDR3 is TGTGCCAGCAGCTTCGTTTTGGACAGGGGTTTGGGAAGACTGTTTTTT.

The V call is TRBV27, the J call TRBJ1-1; 9 bases fit TRBD1. The length of the CDR3 is 14 residues. CDR1 is MNHEY and CDR2 is SMNVEV in the germline V gene (reference sequence). J gave up 3 bases and V 4 bases, and 3 bases lay outside the gene matches. The CDR3 protein is CASSYTGGYTEAFF. In nucleotides, the CDR3 is TGTGCCAGCAGTTATACAGGGGGCTACACTGAAGCTTTCTTT.

The V and J genes are TRBV18 and TRBJ2-2; 9 nucleotides match TRBD1. Germline values: CDR1 KGHSH, CDR2 LQKENI. CDR3 length: 16 residues. The V and J ends lost 2 bases and 4 bases, in that order; junction bases with no gene match: 5. The CDR3 bases are TGTGCCAGCTCACCAACAGGGGGCTTCGGCACCGGGGAGCTGTTTTTT. This translates into CASSPTGGFGTGELFF.

The J gene is TRBJ1-5, the V gene TRBV7-8; TRBD1 aligns across 8 bases. V lost 5 bases, J lost 7 bases, and 10 bases stayed unmatched. In germline, CDR1 is SGHVS, CDR2 FQNEAQ. The CDR3 sequence is 15 residues long. This CDR3 is CASSTGQGGQQPQHF. CDR3 bases: TGTGCCAGCAGCACTGGACAGGGCGGACAACAGCCCCAGCATTTT.